The clone carrying this TCR beta chain was recorded at least ten times. The data were taken from a study of T cells in Graves' hyperthyroidism and ophthalmopathy. Progressors' blood was drawn at hyperthyroidism diagnosis, before ophthalmopathy symptoms. Looked up from germline, CDR1 is SGHRS and CDR2 is YFSETQ. The junction had 10 bases not matched to a gene; V was cut back by 1 base and J by 3 bases. CDR3 length: 17 amino acids. Amplified TCR beta CDR3 regions came from RNA transcripts. A first-round RT-PCR of the TCR CDR3 used the HTBI primer set. In TCRdb, the multiplex PCR reads were re-called with MiXCR into one record per CDR3 protein. The sample shows around 280,000 distinct CDR3 sequences, roughly 14% of them seen only once.

Sequencing used blood. The rearrangement links TRBV5-1 to TRBJ2-7; 10 positions agree with TRBD1. The receptor was derived from a woman aged 25 to 45 with Graves' hyperthyroidism that later progressed to Graves' ophthalmopathy. The CDR3 protein is CASSLYPQGQGVYEQYF. The DNA for the CDR3 is TGCGCCAGCAGCTTGTACCCGCAAGGACAGGGGGTCTACGAGCAGTACTTC.